This TCR beta chain was obtained from a study of blood T cell repertoires in COVID-19. Across the whole study: The samples span acute and convalescent COVID-19 from the United States, Italy and Spain.

Per the original methods: Reference gene primer amplification in the assay estimated nucleated cell counts. The protocol was immunoSEQ multiplex PCR, while the TCRdb copy is restricted to in-frame clones and leaves out a portion. V and J calls and clone size are as listed in that table; D and trimming were resolved from the DNA. This repertoire shows about 250,000 clones, around 90% found once; its top ten account for over 1.3%. This clone has a handful of counts. This CDR3 region has 16 residues. The J segment lost 3 bases and the V segment lost 3 bases, leaving 7 bases of the junction unmatched. Germline-derived CDR1 and CDR2 are SNHLY and FYNNEI.

The gene calls are TRBV2 and TRBJ1-1; 10 bases are shared with TRBD1. The sequencing input was peripheral blood. The source is a man older than 75 with acute or convalescent COVID-19. CDR3 in amino acids: CASSEGTGVQHTEAFF. The CDR3 DNA reads as TGTGCCAGCAGTGAGGGGACAGGGGTCCAACACACTGAAGCTTTCTTT.